This T cell receptor beta chain was sequenced during a study of blood T cell repertoires in COVID-19 (TCRdb year 2020). For the study in its entirety: Collaborator samples came from the United States, Italy and Spain and covered acute and convalescent phases of COVID-19. The material from the prospective study consisted of cDNA or gDNA derived from T cells, B-cell-depleted T cells, or PBMCs. Subjects who had been exposed to COVID-19, were actively infected with it, or had recovered from it provided the deeply sampled blood TCRbeta repertoires that made up the dataset. A freely available public database, intended as a resource for researchers studying the immune response to SARS-CoV-2, is where the repertoires were released. Samples came from the ongoing ImmuneRACE study (first 160 participants) plus 1,254 subjects from 6 global collaborators. Sample metadata almost always included a de-identified subject ID, COVID-19 status, age in years and sex. Where available, HLA class I and class II types were taken from metadata supplied by the sample provider and were not determined by assay-based typing. Broad study findings and their caveats: The amount of clinical and demographic metadata varied by source and participant and was provided uncurated.

Notes on this clone: The target of this receptor is not known. There are no base qualities to consult, and no much larger clone falls within one base.

TCRbeta CDR3 regions were amplified from genomic DNA using the immunoSEQ Assay, a bias-controlled multiplex PCR. The source study handled its data this way. The number of nucleated cells in each sample was estimated by amplification of reference gene primers within the assay. Sequence reads were collapsed and filtered to measure the absolute abundance of every unique TCRbeta CDR3 rearrangement. For each sample, productive Simpson clonality was calculated as the square root of Simpson's diversity index across productive rearrangements. TCRdb stores this immuneACCESS table with in-frame sequences only. Part of the clones is absent; in the studies checked, under half of the shortfall reflects unresolved V genes, and no reason is known for the rest. That table is the source of V, J and clone size, and D and trimming were worked out from the DNA. This sample comprises some 360,000 clones, approximately 89% of them detected only once. The leading ten clones occupy approximately 2.5% of the sample.

CDR1 and CDR2 are read off the germline V gene as SGHRS and YFSETQ. Counted from cysteine to phenylalanine, this CDR3 has 12 amino acids. Solely the CDR3 DNA is kept, with 36 bases framed from the first base. The junction shows trimming of 3 bases on V and 16 bases on J, plus 17 bases between the germline ends. One collaborating source in Seattle enrolled patients while the patients were actively infected and followed the patients over time throughout the course of disease. The collaborating institutions used their own protocols to collect whole blood in K2EDTA tubes. Collaborator samples were shipped for TCRbeta analysis as frozen whole blood, isolated PBMCs, or DNA extracted from either sample type.

This sequence originates from a woman aged 60-75 years with COVID-19, enrolled during active disease. The chain uses TRBV5-1 and TRBJ2-1; perhaps TRBD1 is the D gene, with 6 bases matching. The sample comprised peripheral blood. Here the CDR3 is given as CASSWEGQTPFF. In nucleotide form, the sequence is TGCGCCAGCAGCTGGGAAGGACAGACCCCCTTCTTC.